This T cell receptor beta chain was identified in a study of shared T cell receptors in the human thymus. The protocol was immunoSEQ multiplex PCR, while the TCRdb copy is restricted to in-frame clones and leaves out a portion. This table holds about 660,000 clones, around 87% found once. CDR1 and CDR2 (germline): LGHNA, YNFKEQ. The CDR3 has 16 amino acids. Trimming shortened V by 0 bases and J by 5 bases, and 16 bases separated the two germline ends. A further study also used this sample, focusing on human thymus T cells. That paper notes: Gene usage (both V and J) appeared biased in thymic and blood repertoires. Related research described strongly overlapping thymic repertoires in unrelated people.

The chain combines TRBV4-2 with TRBJ1-1; D is uncertain. This clonotype was obtained from a boy under three years old with a congenital heart defect. The specimen was thymocytes. This CDR3 reads CASSQDGVRVETEAFF. The CDR3 nucleotides are TGTGCCAGCAGCCAAGATGGCGTGAGGGTTGAGACTGAAGCTTTCTTT.